The 30 T cell receptor beta chains in this list originate from one sample, sequenced in a study of CD8+CD57+ T cells in acquired aplastic anemia (dated by TCRdb to about 2018). These reads were obtained on an Illumina HiSeq 2000. Profiling of TCR beta VDJ combinations and CDR3 sequences used genomic DNA as the template. The public reads were reprocessed in TCRdb via fastp at Q25 and MiXCR, keeping in-frame beta chains. Each CDR3 protein appears once, grouped with its most common genes and DNA. The sample profile shows about 190,000 distinct CDR3 sequences; approximately 50% of them were found once. The ten most abundant clones make up about 16% of the sample. The specimen was sorted CD4+, CD8+, or CD8+CD57+ T cells (not recorded which) from PBMCs. The receptors stem from a human donor in good health, serving as a control.

The sample holds many counts of this clonotype. V is TRBV20-1 and J is TRBJ2-7; D is unclear. Germline V lookup: CDR1 DFQATT, CDR2 SNEGSKA (reference sequence). Trimming pared 3 bases from V and 0 bases from J, leaving 18 bases between. The CDR3 spans 16 residues. CDR3 loop: CSASYRIGLSSYEQYF. As DNA, the CDR3 is TGCAGTGCTAGTTACCGAATCGGTTTGAGCTCCTACGAGCAGTACTTC.

V gene TRBV7-6 combines with J gene TRBJ2-3; 9 bases fit TRBD2. V gave up 0 bases and J gave up 4 bases; unmatched junction bases: 5. Germline loops: CDR1 SGHVS, CDR2 FNYEAQ. CDR3 length: 16 amino acids. The CDR3 region is CASSLAGLAGPDTQYF. As DNA, the CDR3 is TGTGCCAGCAGCTTAGCAGGCCTAGCGGGACCAGATACGCAGTATTTT. Full variable domain (outside the CDR3, taken from reference TRBV7-6 and TRBJ2-3): GAGVSQSPRYKVTKRGQDVALRCDPISGHVSLYWYRQALGQGPEFLTYFNYEAQQDKSGLPNDRFSAERPEGSISTLTIQRTEQRDSAMYRCASSLAGLAGPDTQYFGPGTRLTVL.

This clonotype was detected only a few times. CDR3 sequence (DNA): TGTGCCAGCAGCTCCCAACCCCAACTAGCGGGGAACTCCTACGAGCAGTACGTC. This codes for CASSSQPQLAGNSYEQYV. The V and J genes are TRBV7-3 and TRBJ2-7; 10 nucleotides agree with TRBD2. Looked up from germline, CDR1 is SGHTA and CDR2 is FQGTGA. The CDR3 is made up of 18 amino acids. The junction had 12 bases not matched to a gene; V was cut back by 4 bases and J by 0 bases.

As for this clonotype: A much bigger clone sits one base away, suggesting this may be a read error. The rearrangement joins TRBV2 to TRBJ2-7; D may be TRBD1 (7 bases). This CDR3 is 15 amino acids long. CDR1 SNHLY and CDR2 FYNNEI come from the germline V gene. CDR3 DNA sequence: TGTGCCAGCAGCCACCAACAGGGGAGGAATCACGAGCAGTGCTTC. Translating it yields CASSHQQGRNHEQCF.

This chain links TRBV20-1 with TRBJ2-7; 13 nucleotides agree with TRBD2. J was trimmed by 2 bases and V by 0 bases; bases with no gene match: 16. The CDR3 extends over 20 amino acids. CDR1 is DFQATT and CDR2 is SNEGSKA in the germline V gene (reference sequence). CDR3 sequence: CSARDMGATSGGSNAYEQYF. In DNA form, the CDR3 reads TGCAGTGCTAGAGATATGGGGGCGACTAGCGGGGGGTCAAATGCCTACGAGCAGTACTTC.

The V and J genes are TRBV20-1 and TRBJ2-1, with 10 positions matching TRBD2. The germline V gene has CDR1 DFQATT and CDR2 SNEGSKA (reference sequence). J was trimmed by 3 bases and V by 3 bases; bases with no gene match: 8. The CDR3 is made up of 16 amino acids. The chain's CDR3 is CSARNLGTSVYNEQFF. The DNA of the CDR3 is TGCAGTGCTAGGAATCTTGGGACTAGCGTCTACAATGAGCAGTTCTTC.

The chain has TRBV7-6 and TRBJ2-2; D is perhaps TRBD1 or TRBD2 (5 bases each). The CDR3 runs 16 residues. V was shortened by 1 base and J by 7 bases, with 16 bases between the two germline ends. Germline CDR1 and CDR2: SGHVS and FNYEAQ. CDR3 bases: TGTGCCAGCAGCTTAGGACGGGGCGGTGCGGGCGGGGAGCTGTTTTTT. This sequence encodes CASSLGRGGAGGELFF.

This clonotype was found once. The chain links TRBV4-3 to TRBJ1-2; D ambiguous. The V and J ends lost 1 base and 0 bases respectively, with 9 bases between them. The germline V gene has CDR1 LGHNA and CDR2 YSLEER. There are 15 residues in the CDR3. The CDR3 bases are TGCGCCAGCAGCCAAGCATATACAACTAACTATGGCTACACCTTC. Amino acids: CASSQAYTTNYGYTF.

The chain links TRBV20-1 to TRBJ1-2, with no clear D. This CDR3 is 12 amino acids long. Per the germline V gene, CDR1 is DFQATT and CDR2 is SNEGSKA (reference sequence). V lost 1 base and J lost 4, with 7 bases in between. The CDR3 nucleotides read TGCAGTGCTAGAGGTGAGGGCTATGGCTACACCTTC. The encoded protein is CSARGEGYGYTF.

The genes are TRBV7-2 and TRBJ2-1; 7 nucleotides align to TRBD2. The CDR3 runs 14 residues. CDR1 and CDR2 (germline): SGHTA, FQGNSA. J lost 2 bases, V lost 3 bases, and 1 base had no gene match. CDR3 amino acids: CASSFLAAYNEQFF. The CDR3 DNA sequence: TGTGCCAGCAGCTTCCTAGCGGCCTACAATGAGCAGTTCTTC. The full variable domain, its missing parts supplied by reference TRBV7-2 and TRBJ2-1, is GAGVSQSPSNKVTEKGKDVELRCDPISGHTALYWYRQSLGQGLEFLIYFQGNSAPDKSGLPSDRFSAERTGGSVSTLTIQRTQQEDSAVYLCASSFLAAYNEQFFGPGTRLTVL.

J is TRBJ1-1 and V is TRBV9; no clear D. Germline CDR1 SGDLS, CDR2 YYNGEE. V gave up 0 bases and J gave up 1 base, with 7 bases separating them. CDR3 length: 14 amino acids. The CDR3 bases are TGTGCCAGCAGCGTAGGGCAGGCGAACACTGAAGCTTTCTTT. Translated: CASSVGQANTEAFF.

The V gene is TRBV7-9, the J gene TRBJ2-1, with no clear D. CDR1 is SEHNR and CDR2 is FQNEAQ in the germline V gene (reference sequence). Trimming cost V 3 bases and J 3 bases, with 12 bases left between them. There are 15 residues in the CDR3. CDR3 sequence (DNA): TGTGCCAGCAGCTTGTTCTGGGAAGACTACAATGAGCAGTTCTTC. It translates to CASSLFWEDYNEQFF.

At least ten counts were recorded for this clonotype. The gene calls are TRBV10-3 and TRBJ2-3; 8 nucleotides match TRBD1. Trimming removed 7 bases from V and 2 bases from J; junction bases left unmatched: 5. This CDR3 is 14 amino acids long. CDR1 is ENHRY and CDR2 is SYGVKD in the germline V gene. CDR3 nucleotide sequence: TGTGCCATCAAGGACAGGGCCGACACAGATACGCAGTATTTT. Amino acid sequence: CAIKDRADTDTQYF.

The chain employs TRBV9 and TRBJ2-7; 9 nucleotides line up with TRBD1. Germline trimming cut 0 bases from V and 5 bases from J; bases unmatched to any gene: 6. The germline gives CDR1 SGDLS, CDR2 YYNGEE. The CDR3 contains 15 residues. Written as DNA, the CDR3 is TGTGCCAGCAGCGTAGCAGTCGGGGACAGGGACGAGCAGTACTTC. Protein product: CASSVAVGDRDEQYF.

The rearrangement links TRBV5-1 to TRBJ1-5; D call uncertain. The V gene's germline CDR1 is SGHRS and CDR2 YFSETQ. The CDR3 covers 15 residues. V dropped 0 bases and J dropped 0 bases, with 7 bases sitting between them. The CDR3: CASSLGESSNQPQHF. The CDR3 coding sequence is TGCGCCAGCAGCTTGGGCGAATCTAGCAATCAGCCCCAGCATTTT. The variable domain in full, completed from reference TRBV5-1 and TRBJ1-5, reads KAGVTQTPRYLIKTRGQQVTLSCSPISGHRSVSWYQQTPGQGLQFLFEYFSETQRNKGNFPGRFSGRQFSNSRSEMNVSTLELGDSALYLCASSLGESSNQPQHFGDGTRLSIL.

This chain connects TRBV19 to TRBJ2-7; D is possibly TRBD2 (6 bases). V lost 5 bases and J 2 bases, leaving 13 bases between the germline ends. This CDR3 has 14 amino acids. Germline V gene sequence: CDR1 LNHDA, CDR2 SQIVND (reference sequence). CDR3 DNA sequence: TGTGCCAGTAGTCGTCCGGGAGCGACCTACGAGCAGTACTTC. It yields the protein CASSRPGATYEQYF.

This chain links TRBV15 with TRBJ2-1; D ambiguous. V was clipped by 4 bases and J by 5 bases, with 9 bases between them. The CDR3 covers 13 residues. CDR1 and CDR2 (germline): LNHNV, YYDKDF (reference sequence). The CDR3 nucleotides read TGTGCCACCAGCATAAGACCTGACAATGAGCAGTTCTTC. Residues: CATSIRPDNEQFF.

This clonotype has ten or more counts. The chain is built from TRBV12-3 or TRBV12-4 and TRBJ1-2; no definite D call. V gave up 6 bases and J gave up 2 bases, with 10 bases separating them. This CDR3 is 13 amino acids long. CDR3 coding DNA: TGTGCCAGCAGGAATTTACTAAACTATGGCTACACCTTC. Translated: CASRNLLNYGYTF.

This clonotype was observed once. J is TRBJ2-7 and V is TRBV15; D remains unclear. V lost 0 bases and J lost 4, with 7 bases in between. The CDR3 extends over 13 amino acids. Germline V gene lookup returns CDR1 LNHNV and CDR2 YYDKDF (reference sequence). Here the CDR3 reads CATSREALYEQYF. The CDR3 nucleotides read TGTGCCACCAGCAGAGAGGCCCTTTACGAGCAGTACTTC.

V and J are TRBV6-4 and TRBJ2-1; 14 positions agree with TRBD2. There are 16 residues in the CDR3. The V segment lost 4 bases and the J segment 5 bases; nucleotides outside the gene matches: 4. Looked up from germline, CDR1 is MRHNA and CDR2 is SNTAGT. CDR3 protein: CASSGTSGGNDNEQFF. The CDR3 DNA reads as TGTGCCAGCAGTGGGACTAGCGGGGGGAACGACAATGAGCAGTTCTTC.

At least ten counts were recorded for this clonotype. V usage is TRBV4-3 and J usage is TRBJ2-7, with TRBD1 matching 9 bases. The CDR3 is 15 residues long. Trimming cost V 5 bases and J 1 base; bases outside gene matches: 6. Germline CDR1 LGHNA, CDR2 YSLEER. CDR3 in amino acids: CASSSSTGGSYEQYF. DNA of the CDR3: TGCGCCAGCAGCTCTTCGACAGGGGGATCCTACGAGCAGTACTTC.

This clonotype has a handful of counts. The chain uses TRBV5-6 and TRBJ1-4, with D possibly TRBD1 on 5 matching bases. V gave up 3 bases and J gave up 7 bases, with 10 bases separating them. This CDR3 region has 13 residues. CDR1 and CDR2 (germline): SGHDT, YYEEEE. In DNA, the CDR3 is TGTGCCAGCAGCTCCAGGGTAACTGAAAAACTGTTTTTT. Translated: CASSSRVTEKLFF. Full variable domain (outside the CDR3, taken from reference TRBV5-6 and TRBJ1-4): DAGVTQSPTHLIKTRGQQVTLRCSPKSGHDTVSWYQQALGQGPQFIFQYYEEEERQRGNFPDRFSGHQFPNYSSELNVNALLLGDSALYLCASSSRVTEKLFFGSGTQLSVL.

This clonotype was seen repeatedly, ten times or more. This chain uses TRBV9 with TRBJ2-5, with D possibly matching TRBD1 (6 bases). Trimming removed 0 bases at V and 9 bases at J, with 30 bases between. The CDR3 runs to 19 residues. Germline CDR1 is SGDLS and CDR2 is YYNGEE. CDR3: CASSVEGPVRTEACLAQYF. For the CDR3, the DNA is TGTGCCAGCAGCGTAGAGGGGCCCGTTAGGACAGAGGCATGTCTGGCCCAGTACTTC.

This chain links TRBV29-1 with TRBJ2-1; perhaps TRBD2 as D (7 bases). The V and J ends lost 7 bases and 6 bases respectively, with 19 bases between them. This CDR3 spans 14 amino acids. Germline V CDR1 and CDR2: SQVTM, ANQGSEA. The CDR3 reads CSARGDTDANEQFF. DNA for the CDR3: TGCAGCGCCCGGGGGGACACGGACGCCAATGAGCAGTTCTTC.

There are many counts of this clonotype. J is TRBJ1-6 and V is TRBV3-1; 8 bases are a match to TRBD1. Germline V CDR1 and CDR2: LGHDT, YNNKEL (reference sequence). There are 15 residues in the CDR3. Trimming cost V 3 bases and J 7 bases; bases outside gene matches: 5. CDR3 residues: CASSQSDRENSPLHF. The CDR3 DNA reads TGTGCCAGCAGCCAGTCGGACAGGGAGAATTCACCCCTCCACTTT.

V usage is TRBV7-9 and J usage is TRBJ1-6; unclear D gene. Germline V gene data show CDR1 as SEHNR and CDR2 as FQNEAQ (reference sequence). The CDR3 loop spans 14 amino acids. The V end was cut by 2 bases, the J end by 9 bases, with 11 bases between. CDR3 coding DNA: TGTGCCAGCAGCTTAAGGGCAGCGGGTTCACCCCTCCACTTT. It yields the protein CASSLRAAGSPLHF.

This clonotype was counted a few times. J is TRBJ2-1 and V is TRBV29-1; possibly TRBD1 for D (6 bases). V was trimmed by 6 bases and J by 5 bases, leaving 11 bases between them. The CDR3 totals 12 residues. Germline-derived CDR1 and CDR2 are SQVTM and ANQGSEA. The CDR3 region is CSVATGNNEQFF. CDR3 DNA: TGCAGCGTAGCTACAGGGAACAATGAGCAGTTCTTC.

This clonotype was seen repeatedly, ten times or more. The chain uses TRBV7-3 and TRBJ1-6; tentatively, D is TRBD1 (5 bases). From germline, CDR1 is SGHTA and CDR2 FQGTGA. V was cut by 4 bases and J by 10 bases, with 17 bases left in between. This CDR3 contains 15 residues. CDR3 region: CASSSTGTASSPLHF. In DNA form, the CDR3 reads TGTGCCAGCAGCTCGACCGGGACGGCGAGCTCACCCCTCCACTTT.

The rearrangement joins TRBV2 to TRBJ2-5; D might be TRBD1 (5 bases). With 7 bases removed from V and 2 bases from J, the gap between germline ends came to 11 bases. The CDR3 contains 13 residues. In germline, CDR1 is SNHLY, CDR2 FYNNEI. CDR3 nucleotides: TGTGCCAGCACTTCCAGGACACAAGAGACCCAGTACTTC. Translated, it gives CASTSRTQETQYF.

The chain recombines TRBV10-1 with TRBJ1-1; tentatively, D is TRBD1 (5 bases). The V end was cut by 8 bases, the J end by 4 bases, with 11 bases between. The CDR3 has 12 amino acids. Germline values: CDR1 WNHNN, CDR2 SYGVQD (reference sequence). CDR3 protein: CASAWGVTEAFF. Here the CDR3 DNA reads TGCGCCAGCGCTTGGGGGGTCACTGAAGCTTTCTTT.